This T cell receptor beta chain was observed in a study of CD8 T cells in ankylosing spondylitis (dated by TCRdb to 2017 to 2019). About the investigation overall: To find TCR variants linked to disease, the study profiled T cell receptor beta repertoires in ankylosing spondylitis patients and healthy donors. The full study cohort was made up of about 25 ankylosing spondylitis patients and 108 healthy donors. Peripheral blood was sampled, and synovial fluid was also collected from ankylosing spondylitis patients. Paper-wide results and their limitations: The disease-linked clones were reported as significantly enriched in matched synovial fluid samples from ankylosing spondylitis patients. Blood from ankylosing spondylitis patients appeared to be characterized by a TCR beta motif composed of about eight highly homologous amino acid variants. A CD8+ phenotype was shown by the disease-linked clones, which were found at relatively low frequencies in peripheral blood. Some of the motif variants had been reported before in the synovial fluid and blood of reactive arthritis patients, a finding that suggests common disease-initiation mechanisms.

The sequencer was an Illumina HiSeq 2500. Quantitative 5'-RACE with molecular barcodes was used to prepare TCR beta libraries. The published analysis was carried out like this. A new computational method, built on a probabilistic model of VDJ rearrangement, was used to identify disease-linked TCR variants. TCRdb took the public reads, trimmed them with fastp at Q25, ran MiXCR for clone calling and kept in-frame beta chains. Under each unique CDR3 protein, matching rows form one entry showing the most common genes and DNA. These V and J calls rely on TCRdb rather than the paper's analysis. The sample table holds 300,000 to 400,000 distinct CDR3 sequences, of which 20% to 25% were seen once. The ten largest clones capture around 16% of the sample. This clonotype occurred a few times. Which antigen it targets is not known. One base away there is no much larger clone; base qualities are not given. The CDR3 starts with the cysteine, ends with the phenylalanine, and has 14 residues. The entry retains the CDR3 DNA only, 42 bases that are in frame from base 1. V was cut back by 0 bases and J by 2 bases, leaving a gap of 9 bases between them. For CDR1 and CDR2, the germline V gene lists SGHRS and YFSETQ.

The sequence derives from a male donor with ankylosing spondylitis. The chain was built from TRBV5-1 and TRBJ2-7, with the D gene uncertain. The sequenced sample was blood, either unsorted or a sorted T cell fraction (not recorded which). The DNA sequence is as follows: TGCGCCAGCAGCTTGGTAGGGCCGCCCTACGAGCAGTACTTC. The translation is CASSLVGPPYEQYF.